The 8 T cell receptor beta chains below all came from one sample that was sequenced in a study of prognosis after radiotherapy for stage I lung cancer. From genomic DNA, TCR beta CDR3 was amplified by two-round multiplex PCR. First-round PCR used primers specific to each TRBV and TRBJ gene. TCRdb passed the multiplex PCR reads through MiXCR, listing each CDR3 protein once. The table includes around 29,000 distinct CDR3 sequences, roughly 46% detected once. Sequencing was performed on PBMCs, taken before or after stereotactic body radiation therapy (not recorded which). These receptors originate from a donor aged 50 or older with non-small cell lung cancer.

This clonotype was detected many times. The V call is TRBV7-9, the J call TRBJ1-2, with D unresolved. Trimming stripped 1 base from V and 3 bases from J, with 3 bases between. Looked up from germline, CDR1 is SEHNR and CDR2 is FQNEAQ (reference sequence). The CDR3 extends over 12 amino acids. The CDR3 sequence: CASSLGHYGYTF. CDR3 coding DNA: TGTGCCAGCAGCTTAGGCCACTATGGCTACACCTTC.

This clonotype was counted ten times or more. V gene TRBV4-2 combines with J gene TRBJ2-3; D is perhaps TRBD2 (5 bases). CDR3 length: 16 amino acids. V was shortened by 4 bases and J by 1 base, with 15 bases between the two germline ends. Per the germline V gene, CDR1 is LGHNA and CDR2 is YNFKEQ. The CDR3 region is CASSPTSGMGTDTQYF. The CDR3 DNA follows: TGTGCCAGCAGCCCCACGTCGGGAATGGGCACAGATACGCAGTATTTT.

This clonotype was picked up one time. Germline and junction disagree at one end, which may indicate a read error. This chain links TRBV12-3 or TRBV12-4 with TRBJ1-1, with unresolved D. This CDR3 spans 14 amino acids. The CDR3 sequence is CGSILVGMNTEAFF. CDR3 nucleotide sequence: TGTGGCAGCATTTTAGTGGGGATGAACACTGAAGCTTTCTTT.

Notes on this clonotype: A far larger clone is a single base away, which makes a read error likely. The V call is TRBV6-8, the J call TRBJ2-3; 8 bases map to TRBD2. Germline CDR1 MNHGY, CDR2 SAAAGT. This CDR3 spans 14 amino acids. Trimming at V came to 5 bases and at J to 1 base, leaving 2 bases not matched to a gene. CDR3 nucleotide sequence: TGTGCCAGCAGTATTAGCGGGGGCACAGATACGCAGTATTTT. Translating gives CASSISGGTDTQYF.

V usage is TRBV19 and J usage is TRBJ2-7; 14 bases map to TRBD2. CDR1 and CDR2 from the germline V gene are LNHDA and SQIVND (reference sequence). J gave up 0 bases and V 4 bases, and 14 bases lay outside the gene matches. The CDR3 consists of 20 residues. The CDR3 spells CASSTKSPSGTSGGSYEQYF. The CDR3 DNA is TGTGCCAGTAGTACCAAATCCCCTTCCGGGACTAGCGGGGGCTCCTACGAGCAGTACTTC.

The V and J genes are TRBV11-1 and TRBJ2-7; possible D gene TRBD2, 6 bases. This CDR3 contains 14 residues. Per germline, CDR1 SGHAT and CDR2 FQDESV (reference sequence). Trimming took off 3 bases at V and 6 bases at J, with 15 bases between the two ends. The CDR3 coding sequence is TGTGCCAGCAGCTTGGGACCGACTAGGATCGAGCAGTACTTC. Translation gives CASSLGPTRIEQYF.

The V gene is TRBV6-2 or TRBV6-3, the J gene TRBJ2-3; 9 bases match TRBD1. Trimming took 5 bases from V and 2 from J; bases not matched to a gene: 5. CDR3 length: 15 amino acids. The germline gives CDR1 MNHEY, CDR2 SVGEGT. The CDR3 DNA reads as TGTGCCAGCAGTGATCGGGACAGGGACACAGATACGCAGTATTTT. This translates into CASSDRDRDTDTQYF.

This clonotype was seen repeatedly, ten times or more. The gene calls are TRBV29-1 and TRBJ1-5, with TRBD1 matching over 10 bases. Germline trimming cut 4 bases from V and 4 bases from J; bases unmatched to any gene: 4. The germline CDR1 and CDR2 sequences are SQVTM and ANQGSEA. The CDR3 spans 14 residues. CDR3 protein: CSVAGQGPNQPQHF. CDR3 DNA sequence: TGCAGCGTTGCGGGACAGGGGCCTAATCAGCCCCAGCATTTT.